Listed here is a single TCR beta chain. This table comes from immunoSEQ multiplex PCR, and its TCRdb copy is limited to in-frame clones, with some not included. The sample lists about 240,000 clones, 83% occurring once. These data originate in a study of blood T cell repertoires in COVID-19. Study at large: Acute-phase and convalescent COVID-19 samples originated in the United States, Italy and Spain.

Germline CDR1 MNHEY, CDR2 SMNVEV (reference sequence). V dropped 6 bases and J dropped 10; count of bases not matched to a gene: 9. The length of the CDR3 is 15 residues. The sequence came from a human donor in a cohort sampled during active COVID-19. The sequenced material came from peripheral blood. The chain couples TRBV27 to TRBJ1-6; 10 positions agree with TRBD1. CDR3 in DNA: TGTGCCAGCAGAGGACGACAGGGGGCATGGTCACCCCTCCACTTT. As protein: CASRGRQGAWSPLHF.